These 12 T cell receptor beta chains came from one sample sequenced in a study of regulatory T cells in long-lasting Graves disease. CDR3-region Arm-PCR and iRepertoire HTBI primers produced the TCR beta libraries. TCRdb ran MiXCR on the multiplex PCR reads and lists one entry per CDR3 protein. The sample yields a few hundred thousand distinct CDR3 sequences, 12% seen once. Time point described: newly diagnosed GD, antithyroid drugs for less than 3 months. From RNA extracted from PBMCs, the TCR library was made. This sample was shared with a second study, whose subject was T cells in Graves' hyperthyroidism and ophthalmopathy.

Sequenced material: peripheral blood mononuclear cells (PBMCs), taken at new diagnosis, from a patient treated with antithyroid drugs. The receptors were gathered from a woman aged 18 to 35 with Graves disease.

The chain has TRBV7-9 and TRBJ2-1, with D hard to call. Trimming cost V 2 bases and J 8 bases, with 7 bases left between them. The CDR3 spans 12 residues. From germline, CDR1 is SEHNR and CDR2 FQNEAQ (reference sequence). The CDR3 DNA reads as TGTGCCAGCAGCTTATCAGGTTATGAGCAGTTCTTC. Translation: CASSLSGYEQFF.

This clonotype was found many times. The chain is built from TRBV12-3 or TRBV12-4 and TRBJ2-1; D remains ambiguous. V lost 3 bases, J lost 6 bases, and 12 bases lay in between. The CDR3 spans 14 residues. CDR3 DNA sequence: TGTGCCAGCAGTTTCAGGTGGACCCTCAATGAGCAGTTCTTC. Translation gives CASSFRWTLNEQFF.

This clonotype was observed at least ten times. CDR3 sequence reads: CASSPNSYGYTF. The CDR3 bases are TGTGCCAGCAGCCCTAACAGCTATGGCTACACCTTC. V is TRBV28 and J is TRBJ1-2; no definite D call. The CDR3 spans 12 residues. V lost 6 bases to trimming and J lost 4 bases, with 9 bases between them. The germline CDR1 and CDR2 sequences are MDHEN and SYDVKM.

The J gene is TRBJ2-3, the V gene TRBV27, with 14 bases aligning to TRBD2. Germline V gives CDR1 MNHEY, CDR2 SMNVEV (reference sequence). This CDR3 region has 18 residues. With 0 bases clipped from V and 2 bases from J, the junction kept 4 bases outside the gene matches. This CDR3 is CASSLSGGLAGATDTQYF. The DNA for the CDR3 is TGTGCCAGCAGTTTATCTGGGGGACTAGCGGGGGCCACAGATACGCAGTATTTT.

This clonotype came up many times. The chain has TRBV12-3 or TRBV12-4 and TRBJ2-3; TRBD1 is a possible D gene (6 bases). The V end lost 6 bases, the J end lost 5 bases, and 18 bases lay between the germline ends. The CDR3 spans 15 residues. The CDR3 coding sequence is TGTGCCAGCAGCGGAACAGGGATTTGGCTAGATACGCAGTATTTT. This encodes CASSGTGIWLDTQYF.

V is TRBV12-3 or TRBV12-4 and J is TRBJ1-2; tentative D call: TRBD1 (6 bases). V dropped 2 bases and J dropped 4 bases, with 17 bases sitting between them. The CDR3 extends over 16 amino acids. Written as DNA, the CDR3 is TGTGCCAGCAGTTTATGGCAGGGGAAGGAAGGCTATGGCTACACCTTC. Residues: CASSLWQGKEGYGYTF.

The chain employs TRBV10-3 and TRBJ2-7; D unclear. Per germline, CDR1 ENHRY and CDR2 SYGVKD. This CDR3 comprises 13 residues. Trimming cost V 2 bases and J 4 bases, with 9 bases left between them. CDR3: CAISESHSYEQYV. The CDR3 region has the DNA TGTGCCATCAGTGAGAGTCATTCTTACGAGCAGTACGTC.

This clonotype was seen a handful of times. The V gene is TRBV4-3, the J gene TRBJ2-1, with D unresolved. CDR1 and CDR2 (germline): LGHNA, YSLEER. The CDR3 is 15 amino acids. The ends were cut back, 4 bases at V and 0 bases at J, with 10 bases in the middle. The CDR3, as DNA: TGCGCCAGCAGCCCCGCAGATCTCTCCTACAATGAGCAGTTCTTC. Protein product: CASSPADLSYNEQFF.

A few counts support this clonotype. The V and J genes are TRBV7-6 and TRBJ2-7, with TRBD2 identical over 10 bases. The CDR3 has 13 residues. Trimming removed 5 bases from V and 6 bases from J; junction bases left unmatched: 4. Germline V gives CDR1 SGHVS, CDR2 FNYEAQ. DNA of the CDR3: TGTGCCAGCAGCCCCGGACTAGCGGCCGAGCAGTACGTC. Translating it yields CASSPGLAAEQYV.

This clonotype was counted many times. The V gene is TRBV7-9, the J gene TRBJ2-1; either TRBD1 or TRBD2 may fit D (5 bases each). The ends were cut back, 4 bases at V and 8 bases at J, with 27 bases in the middle. Germline CDR1 SEHNR, CDR2 FQNEAQ (reference sequence). The CDR3 spans 18 residues. CDR3 nucleotide sequence: TGTGCCAGCAGCTCAACTACAAAGGAAACTAGAGGGGTTGATGAGCAGTTCTTC. Its protein product is CASSSTTKETRGVDEQFF.

This clonotype was seen ten or more times. The chain carries TRBV6-1 and TRBJ1-1; tentative D call: TRBD1 (6 bases). Germline CDR1 reads MNHNS; CDR2 reads SASEGT. This CDR3 is 12 amino acids long. Trimming shortened V by 6 bases and J by 5 bases, and 10 bases separated the two germline ends. CDR3 DNA: TGTGCCAGCAGGACAGGCGGTACTGAAGCTTTCTTT. Its translation: CASRTGGTEAFF.

This clonotype occurred many times. The CDR3 DNA reads as TGTGCCAGCTCACCTACACTTAGCTACAATGAGCAGTTCTTC. Protein product: CASSPTLSYNEQFF. This chain links TRBV18 with TRBJ2-1; D is ambiguous. CDR3 length: 14 residues. The V and J ends lost 3 bases and 3 bases respectively, with 9 bases between them. Germline CDR1 reads KGHSH; CDR2 reads LQKENI.